Following are 27 T cell receptor beta chains from one sample sequenced in a study of OX40 agonist ivuxolimab in advanced cancers. This table comes from immunoSEQ multiplex PCR, and its TCRdb copy is limited to in-frame clones, with some not included. The sample has fewer than 25,000 clones; 75% to 85% are singletons. The material sequenced was CD4+ or CD8+ T cells sorted from blood, taken in a trial of the OX40 agonist ivuxolimab. These receptors were obtained from an adult with an advanced solid tumor such as melanoma, head and neck, liver or kidney cancer.

This chain connects TRBV7-9 to TRBJ1-1; 7 bases are a match to TRBD1. V trimming: 4 bases; J trimming: 5 bases; junction bases outside the gene matches: 7. Germline V CDR1 and CDR2: SEHNR, FQNEAQ (reference sequence). This CDR3 has 14 amino acids. CDR3 sequence reads: CASSSLDRVTEAFF. Written as DNA, the CDR3 is TGTGCCAGCAGCTCCCTCGACAGGGTGACTGAAGCTTTCTTT.

The genes are TRBV4-1 and TRBJ1-4; a possible D gene is TRBD1 (5 bases). The length of the CDR3 is 15 residues. The V gene lost 4 bases and the J gene lost 1 base, with 10 bases spanning the gap. Germline loops: CDR1 MGHRA, CDR2 YSYEKL. CDR3 region: CASSPKGLTNEKLFF. In DNA, the CDR3 is TGCGCCAGCAGCCCGAAGGGGTTAACTAATGAAAAACTGTTTTTT.

The gene calls are TRBV9 and TRBJ2-2; the D is unclear. The CDR3 contains 13 residues. V was pared by 3 bases and J by 4 bases, with 7 bases between. From germline, CDR1 is SGDLS and CDR2 YYNGEE. The chain's CDR3 is CASSGTFTGELFF. In DNA form, the CDR3 reads TGTGCCAGCAGCGGAACATTCACCGGGGAGCTGTTTTTT.

V gene TRBV5-6 combines with J gene TRBJ2-7; maybe TRBD2 (6 bases). V lost 5 bases, J lost 3 bases, and 12 bases lay in between. CDR1 is SGHDT, CDR2 YYEEEE, per germline. The CDR3 totals 13 residues. The CDR3 is CASSQRGNYEQYF. CDR3 DNA sequence: TGTGCCAGCAGTCAACGGGGGAACTACGAGCAGTACTTC.

The chain links TRBV4-3 to TRBJ2-1, with 8 bases aligning to TRBD1. CDR1 and CDR2 from the germline V gene are LGHNA and YSLEER. V was clipped by 0 bases and J by 6 bases; unmatched bases: 7. This CDR3 has 16 residues. Written as DNA, the CDR3 is TGCGCCAGCAGCCAAGACTCACAGGGGGTGACCAATGAGCAGTTCTTC. Residues: CASSQDSQGVTNEQFF.

CDR3 DNA: TGTGCCAGCAGCTACACGACATGGGACACTGAAGCTTTCTTT. This sequence encodes CASSYTTWDTEAFF. This chain connects TRBV7-8 to TRBJ1-1; D unclear. Germline CDR1 and CDR2: SGHVS and FQNEAQ. The CDR3 runs to 14 residues. V gave up 4 bases and J gave up 3 bases, with 12 bases separating them.

This clone has just a few counts. The rearrangement links TRBV5-4 to TRBJ2-7; 8 positions agree with TRBD2. After removal of 6 bases from V and 4 bases from J, the junction contained 6 bases not matched to a gene. The CDR3 sequence is 13 residues long. Germline assignment: CDR1 SGHNT and CDR2 YYREEE (reference sequence). CDR3 in DNA: TGTGCCAGCAATCCCGGGGGGGTGTACGAGCAGTACTTC. This codes for CASNPGGVYEQYF.

The rearrangement uses TRBV19 and TRBJ1-5; D is possibly TRBD1 (6 bases). The CDR3 length is 16 residues. The germline gives CDR1 LNHDA, CDR2 SQIVND (reference sequence). Trimming shortened V by 4 bases and J by 2 bases, and 15 bases separated the two germline ends. Here the CDR3 DNA reads TGTGCCAGTAGTAGGGGTCAGGGGATAGGCAATCAGCCCCAGCATTTT. Its protein is CASSRGQGIGNQPQHF.

The chain couples TRBV15 to TRBJ1-1; D is undetermined. Germline V CDR1 and CDR2: LNHNV, YYDKDF (reference sequence). The CDR3 covers 14 residues. The V end was cut by 1 base, the J end by 4 bases, with 10 bases between. Written as DNA, the CDR3 is TGTGCCACCAGCAGAGTAGAAACAGTCACTGAAGCTTTCTTT. Encoded protein: CATSRVETVTEAFF.

The chain links TRBV5-5 to TRBJ2-7; D unclear. CDR3 length: 15 residues. The V gene lost 0 bases and the J gene lost 4 bases, with 14 bases spanning the gap. Germline V gene data show CDR1 as SGHKS and CDR2 as YYEKEE (reference sequence). The CDR3 spells CASSLDWQRPYEQYF. The CDR3 region has the DNA TGTGCCAGCAGCTTGGACTGGCAACGGCCGTACGAGCAGTACTTC.

This clone was seen a few times. This chain connects TRBV6-5 to TRBJ1-2; D is unclear. This CDR3 has 13 residues. Germline CDR1 is MNHEY and CDR2 is SVGAGI. Deletions cut 0 bases from V and 8 bases from J, with 10 bases between. CDR3 region: CASSYSNGWGYTF. CDR3 nucleotides: TGTGCCAGCAGTTACTCGAACGGCTGGGGCTACACCTTC.

This clone was recorded once. The same CDR3 can be traced to other DNA sequences in this sample. The genes are TRBV9 and TRBJ2-3, with a weak D call TRBD1 (5 bases). The CDR3 length is 16 residues. With 0 bases removed from V and 0 bases from J, the gap between germline ends came to 11 bases. Germline V CDR1 and CDR2: SGDLS, YYNGEE. The CDR3: CASSVGQGTSTDTQYF. CDR3 in DNA: TGTGCCAGCAGCGTAGGTCAGGGAACGAGCACAGATACGCAGTATTTT.

The rearrangement uses TRBV27 and TRBJ2-7; maybe TRBD1 (5 bases). Germline CDR1 MNHEY, CDR2 SMNVEV (reference sequence). V dropped 4 bases and J dropped 2 bases, with 12 bases sitting between them. This CDR3 is built from 14 residues. The CDR3 region has the DNA TGTGCCAGCAGTTCGTTACAGGTAACCTACGAGCAGTACTTC. It specifies CASSSLQVTYEQYF.

This clone was counted once. The chain links TRBV9 to TRBJ2-2; D may be TRBD1 (5 bases). V lost 3 bases to trimming and J lost 1 base, with 7 bases between them. The CDR3 sequence is 14 residues long. Germline V CDR1 and CDR2: SGDLS, YYNGEE. CDR3 residues: CASSARVNTGELFF. The CDR3 DNA sequence: TGTGCCAGCAGCGCCAGGGTGAACACCGGGGAGCTGTTTTTT.

The chain carries TRBV7-9 and TRBJ1-2; D is undetermined. The V end lost 5 bases, the J end lost 0 bases, and 16 bases lay between the germline ends. CDR3 length: 16 residues. The germline V gene encodes CDR1 SEHNR and CDR2 FQNEAQ (reference sequence). Written as DNA, the CDR3 is TGTGCCAGCAGCCATGAGGCCACAGTCTCTAACTATGGCTACACCTTC. The encoded protein is CASSHEATVSNYGYTF.

This chain connects TRBV5-1 to TRBJ2-3; 13 positions agree with TRBD2. Germline V gene data show CDR1 as SGHRS and CDR2 as YFSETQ. J lost 5 bases, V lost 4 bases, and 7 bases had no gene match. This CDR3 has 16 residues. The CDR3, as DNA: TGCGCCAGCAGCCCAACTAGCGGGGGGGCCGGAGATACGCAGTATTTT. Translation: CASSPTSGGAGDTQYF.

The chain recombines TRBV19 with TRBJ1-2; no clear D. The CDR3 length is 12 residues. The germline V gene encodes CDR1 LNHDA and CDR2 SQIVND (reference sequence). V lost 5 bases and J lost 6, with 10 bases in between. The CDR3 DNA is TGTGCCAGTAGTCTGGGAATCGATGGCTACACCTTC. This translates into CASSLGIDGYTF.

A few counts support this clone. The J gene is TRBJ1-1, the V gene TRBV2, with D unresolved. CDR3 length: 13 amino acids. Per germline, CDR1 SNHLY and CDR2 FYNNEI. V lost 4 bases, J lost 5 bases, and 11 bases lay in between. CDR3 protein: CASSARGNTEAFF. The DNA for the CDR3 is TGTGCCAGCAGTGCCAGAGGGAATACTGAAGCTTTCTTT.

V usage is TRBV11-2 and J usage is TRBJ2-7; D is ambiguous. Per germline, CDR1 SGHAT and CDR2 FQNNGV. Trimming shortened V by 0 bases and J by 2 bases, and 11 bases separated the two germline ends. This CDR3 has 15 residues. DNA for the CDR3: TGTGCCAGCAGCTTAGAAGCAGGTCAAGCCTACGAGCAGTACTTC. It is translated as CASSLEAGQAYEQYF.

The chain employs TRBV27 and TRBJ2-7; 12 bases match TRBD1. Trimming at V came to 2 bases and at J to 4 bases, leaving 3 bases not matched to a gene. CDR3 size: 15 residues. Germline lookup yields CDR1 MNHEY and CDR2 SMNVEV (reference sequence). The CDR3 DNA reads as TGTGCCAGCAGTTTAAGGGGACAGGGGGCTTACGAGCAGTACTTC. It codes for CASSLRGQGAYEQYF.

The chain employs TRBV2 and TRBJ2-7; 10 bases match TRBD1. Germline assignment: CDR1 SNHLY and CDR2 FYNNEI. The CDR3 has 14 residues. The trim removed 6 bases at V and 2 bases at J, leaving 4 bases unmatched. CDR3 region: CASRGDRGPYEQYF. In nucleotides, the CDR3 is TGTGCCAGCAGGGGGGACAGGGGACCCTACGAGCAGTACTTC.

This clone was found a few times. CDR3: CATSRFQGVQETQYF. The CDR3 DNA is TGTGCCACCAGCAGATTTCAAGGGGTACAAGAGACCCAGTACTTC. J is TRBJ2-5 and V is TRBV15, with a tentative D call TRBD1 (5 bases). Germline V gene data show CDR1 as LNHNV and CDR2 as YYDKDF (reference sequence). CDR3 length equals 15 residues. V lost 2 bases to trimming and J lost 2 bases, with 12 bases between them.

This sequence joins TRBV6-5 and TRBJ2-6; D is uncertain. The CDR3 is 12 residues long. The V gene's germline CDR1 is MNHEY and CDR2 SVGAGI. With 10 bases removed from V and 0 bases from J, the gap between germline ends came to 4 bases. Written as DNA, the CDR3 is TGTGCCACCTTCTCTGGGGCCAACGTCCTGACTTTC. This sequence encodes CATFSGANVLTF.

V gene TRBV7-2 combines with J gene TRBJ2-1, with a weak D call TRBD1 (8 bases). CDR3 size: 17 residues. The V gene lost 3 bases and the J gene lost 1 base, with 16 bases spanning the gap. In germline, CDR1 is SGHTA, CDR2 FQGNSA. CDR3 residues: CASSLVQGGRSYNEQFF. CDR3 sequence (DNA): TGTGCCAGCAGCTTGGTACAGGGGGGGAGGTCCTACAATGAGCAGTTCTTC.

The chain combines TRBV11-2 with TRBJ2-7; 8 nucleotides line up with TRBD1. The CDR3 is 14 residues long. V lost 5 bases and J lost 7; bases outside the gene matches: 10. Germline loops: CDR1 SGHAT, CDR2 FQNNGV. The CDR3 region is CASSPTGGRGEQYF. CDR3 sequence (DNA): TGTGCCAGCAGCCCCACAGGGGGGCGCGGGGAGCAGTACTTC.

The gene calls are TRBV7-3 and TRBJ2-2; D gene ambiguous. Trimming removed 5 bases from V and 6 bases from J, with 7 bases in between. Germline V gene data show CDR1 as SGHTA and CDR2 as FQGTGA. CDR3 length equals 12 residues. The CDR3 loop reads CASSAVSGELFF. The CDR3 nucleotides read TGTGCCAGCAGCGCGGTTTCCGGGGAGCTGTTTTTT.

J is TRBJ2-3 and V is TRBV12-5; 8 bases are a match to TRBD1. Per germline, CDR1 LGHNT and CDR2 FRNRAP. The CDR3 consists of 14 residues. The trim removed 8 bases at V and 6 bases at J, leaving 10 bases unmatched. The CDR3 DNA reads as TGTGCTAGTTTGAAGACAGGGGTGATGGATACGCAGTATTTT. Its translation: CASLKTGVMDTQYF.